The rows below give T cell receptor beta chains drawn from one sample of a study of blood T cell repertoires in COVID-19. The protocol was immunoSEQ multiplex PCR, while the TCRdb copy is restricted to in-frame clones and leaves out a portion. This repertoire shows approximately 390,000 clones, roughly 86% found once; its top ten account for over 2%. The material sequenced was peripheral blood. Receptor source: a woman aged 55-69 years with COVID-19, enrolled during active disease. CDR3s include the opening cysteine and the closing phenylalanine or tryptophan. D genes are given only for firm matches. Clone size is given for some rows only: seen once, a few or many times, or a class if the clone is expanded.

>14|-|TRBV18|-|TRBJ1-4
CASSPPGVNEKLFF
TGTGCCAGCTCACCTCCAGGGGTAAATGAAAAACTGTTTTTT
>15|once|TRBV7-3|-|TRBJ2-5
CASSLASATQETQYF
TGTGCCAGCAGCTTAGCGTCAGCGACCCAAGAGACCCAGTACTTC
>13|-|TRBV6-5|TRBD2|TRBJ2-7
CASRGGGEDEQYF
TGTGCCAGCAGAGGCGGGGGGGAGGACGAGCAGTACTTC
>15|-|TRBV11-3|TRBD1|TRBJ2-3
CASSLAGTGGSTQYF
TGTGCCAGCAGCTTAGCGGGGACAGGAGGATCAACGCAGTATTTT
>16|-|TRBV5-1|TRBD1|TRBJ2-7
CASSLRQGLGSYEQYF
TGCGCCAGCAGCTTAAGACAGGGCCTGGGTTCCTACGAGCAGTACTTC
>17|-|TRBV3-1/TRBV3-2|TRBD2|TRBJ2-3
CASSPGTSGVSTDTQYF
TGTGCCAGCAGCCCGGGGACTAGCGGGGTGAGCACAGATACGCAGTATTTT
>13|-|TRBV18|-|TRBJ1-5
CASSLSGEQPQHF
TGTGCCAGCTCCCTATCGGGGGAACAGCCCCAGCATTTT
>15|-|TRBV6-5|-|TRBJ2-4
CASRPDRSAKNIQYF
TGTGCCAGCAGACCCGACAGGTCTGCCAAAAACATTCAGTACTTC
>13|few|TRBV7-3|-|TRBJ1-1
CASSLSGDTEAFF
TGTGCCAGCAGCTTATCAGGGGACACTGAAGCTTTCTTT
>15|-|TRBV5-6|-|TRBJ1-1
CASSYPGGSNTEAFF
TGTGCCAGCAGCTATCCTGGGGGGTCCAACACTGAAGCTTTCTTT
>14|-|TRBV14|-|TRBJ1-2
CASSQFVAPYGYTF
TGTGCCAGCAGCCAATTTGTGGCTCCCTATGGCTACACCTTC
>16|-|TRBV4-1|-|TRBJ1-1
CASSQAPGTMNTEAFF
TGCGCCAGCAGCCAAGCGCCAGGAACCATGAACACTGAAGCTTTCTTT
>14|-|TRBV19|TRBD1|TRBJ1-2
CASSVGQGPYGYTF
TGTGCCAGTAGTGTGGGACAGGGACCCTATGGCTACACCTTC
>15|-|TRBV10-3|TRBD2|TRBJ2-1
CAISVPGGSDNEQFF
TGTGCCATCAGTGTTCCGGGGGGGAGCGACAATGAGCAGTTCTTC
>14|-|TRBV2|-|TRBJ1-1
CASTLRVVLTEAFF
TGTGCCAGCACCCTCCGGGTGGTTTTGACTGAAGCTTTCTTT
>15|-|TRBV5-1|-|TRBJ1-1
CASSLVPTSNTEAFF
TGCGCCAGCAGCTTGGTCCCGACATCGAACACTGAAGCTTTCTTT
>15|few|TRBV6-5|TRBD1|TRBJ2-7
CASSPGQGATYEQYF
TGTGCCAGCAGTCCGGGACAGGGGGCGACCTACGAGCAGTACTTC
>15|few|TRBV2|TRBD1|TRBJ1-1
CASSESWAGGTEAFF
TGTGCCAGCAGTGAGTCCTGGGCAGGGGGGACTGAAGCTTTCTTT
>13|-|TRBV7-2|-|TRBJ1-2
CASGRGGWYGYTF
TGTGCCAGCGGGCGGGGGGGCTGGTATGGCTACACCTTC
>16|-|TRBV6-5|-|TRBJ2-7
CASSYSRRPGLYEQYF
TGTGCCAGCAGTTACTCGAGGAGACCGGGTCTCTACGAGCAGTACTTC
>15|-|TRBV2|TRBD1|TRBJ1-5
CASSVGTGNNQPQHF
TGTGCCAGCAGCGTAGGGACAGGGAACAATCAGCCCCAGCATTTT
>15|-|TRBV7-9|-|TRBJ2-7
CASSSLVDSFYEQYF
TGTGCCAGCAGCTCACTAGTGGACAGCTTTTACGAGCAGTACTTC
>15|-|TRBV5-1|-|TRBJ1-2
CASSLGQESNYGYTF
TGCGCCAGCAGCTTGGGACAGGAATCTAACTATGGCTACACCTTC
>17|once|TRBV14|-|TRBJ1-6
CASSQGGLGSYNSPLHF
TGTGCCAGCAGCCAAGGGGGACTGGGCTCCTATAATTCACCCCTCCACTTT
>17|few|TRBV5-4|-|TRBJ1-2
CASSLALGGVTVEGYTF
TGTGCCAGCAGCTTGGCCTTAGGGGGGGTCACAGTTGAGGGCTACACCTTC
>15|-|TRBV2|TRBD2|TRBJ2-1
CASRYIAGGSNEQFF
TGTGCCAGCAGATACATAGCGGGGGGGAGTAATGAGCAGTTCTTC
>14|-|TRBV28|TRBD1|TRBJ1-2
CASSPGGTNYGYTF
TGTGCCAGCAGTCCAGGGGGGACTAACTATGGCTACACCTTC
>15|-|TRBV9|-|TRBJ2-7
CASSPADRISYEQYF
TGTGCCAGCAGCCCAGCGGACAGAATCTCCTACGAGCAGTACTTC
>11|-|TRBV20-1|-|TRBJ2-3
CSARYTDTQYF
TGCAGTGCTAGGTACACAGATACGCAGTATTTT
>13|-|TRBV5-1|-|TRBJ1-1
CASSYYTGTEAFF
TGCGCCAGCAGCTACTATACGGGGACTGAAGCTTTCTTT
>14|-|TRBV2|-|TRBJ1-6
CASRTGLNNSPLHF
TGTGCCAGCAGGACGGGACTGAATAATTCACCCCTCCACTTT
>14|-|TRBV3-1/TRBV3-2|-|TRBJ2-1
CASSQDPQGTEQFF
TGTGCCAGCAGCCAAGATCCTCAGGGTACCGAGCAGTTCTTC
>15|-|TRBV13|TRBD1|TRBJ2-4
CASSPRDRGRNIQYF
TGTGCCAGCAGCCCCCGGGACAGGGGTCGAAACATTCAGTACTTC
>13|-|TRBV19|-|TRBJ2-7
CASSIRATYEQYF
TGTGCCAGTAGTATCCGCGCCACCTACGAGCAGTACTTC
>15|-|TRBV10-1|TRBD2|TRBJ2-3
CASSEGAGGPDTQYF
TGCGCCAGCAGTGAGGGAGCGGGGGGGCCAGATACGCAGTATTTT
>18|once|TRBV7-9|TRBD2|TRBJ2-4
CASSSTTLAGKGKNIQYF
TGTGCCAGCAGCTCGACGACACTAGCGGGAAAGGGCAAAAACATTCAGTACTTC
>14|-|TRBV18|-|TRBJ1-1
CASSPGPPPAEAFF
TGTGCCAGCTCACCTGGGCCCCCCCCGGCTGAAGCTTTCTTT
>15|once|TRBV3-1/TRBV3-2|-|TRBJ1-2
CASSQDRQGRYGYTF
TGTGCCAGCAGCCAAGATCGTCAGGGGCGTTATGGCTACACCTTC
>14|-|TRBV28|TRBD1|TRBJ1-4
CASSRTGGNEKLFF
TGTGCCAGCAGTCGGACAGGAGGTAATGAAAAACTGTTTTTT
>16|-|TRBV19|TRBD2|TRBJ2-3
CASSSWTSGGPDTQYF
TGTGCCAGTAGTTCATGGACTAGCGGGGGTCCAGATACGCAGTATTTT
>13|-|TRBV4-1|-|TRBJ1-2
CASRSDSPSGYTF
TGCGCCAGCAGGTCGGACAGCCCATCCGGCTACACCTTC
>13|-|TRBV9|-|TRBJ1-1
CASSSHRDTEAFF
TGTGCCAGCAGCTCTCACAGGGATACTGAAGCTTTCTTT
>15|-|TRBV6-5|TRBD1|TRBJ1-2
CASSYGSTGGYGYTF
TGTGCCAGCAGTTACGGTTCTACAGGGGGCTATGGCTACACCTTC
>12|few|TRBV11-3|-|TRBJ2-2
CASGPNTGELFF
TGTGCCAGCGGCCCGAACACCGGGGAGCTGTTTTTT
>15|-|TRBV27|TRBD1|TRBJ1-5
CASRPGTGDNQPQHF
TGTGCCAGCAGACCCGGGACAGGGGACAATCAGCCCCAGCATTTT
>16|-|TRBV21-1|-|TRBJ2-7
CASSKVLGQGFYEQYF
TGTGCCAGCAGCAAAGTCCTGGGGCAGGGGTTCTACGAGCAGTACTTC
>15|-|TRBV5-1|TRBD2|TRBJ2-1
CASRRLAGGDNEQFF
TGCGCCAGCAGGCGACTAGCGGGGGGGGACAATGAGCAGTTCTTC
>18|-|TRBV9|TRBD2|TRBJ2-1
CASSGSGGAIVSYNEQFF
TGTGCCAGCAGCGGTAGCGGGGGGGCCATCGTGTCCTACAATGAGCAGTTCTTC
>15|few|TRBV27|TRBD1|TRBJ2-7
CASRHRPDRVSEQYF
TGTGCCAGCAGGCACCGGCCGGACAGGGTATCCGAGCAGTACTTC
>15|once|TRBV7-2|TRBD1|TRBJ1-5
CASSPGTGENQPQHF
TGTGCCAGCAGCCCCGGGACAGGGGAAAATCAGCCCCAGCATTTT
>17|-|TRBV28|-|TRBJ1-2
CASSLSVSELANYGYTF
TGTGCCAGCAGTTTATCCGTGTCCGAGCTAGCTAACTATGGCTACACCTTC
>14|-|TRBV6-5|-|TRBJ2-5
CASSYSGVWETQYF
TGTGCCAGCAGTTACTCCGGGGTTTGGGAGACCCAGTACTTC
>15|few|TRBV27|-|TRBJ1-2
CATLKGGPRNYGYTF
TGTGCCACCCTTAAGGGGGGGCCCCGGAACTATGGCTACACCTTC
>14|-|TRBV2|-|TRBJ2-7
CASTSTGTSYEQYF
TGTGCCAGCACGAGTACGGGGACATCCTACGAGCAGTACTTC
>14|few|TRBV28|-|TRBJ1-6
CASSIVRENSPLHF
TGTGCCAGCAGTATAGTCAGGGAAAATTCACCCCTCCACTTT
>18|-|TRBV21-1|-|TRBJ1-1
CASSLEEVTGVGNTEAFF
TGTGCCAGCAGCCTGGAGGAGGTGACAGGGGTCGGGAACACTGAAGCTTTCTTT
>14|-|TRBV7-8|-|TRBJ2-2
CASSPRGGSGELFF
TGTGCCAGCAGCCCCCGAGGTGGCTCCGGGGAGCTGTTTTTT